This T cell receptor (beta chain) was captured in a study of blood T cells in healthy people across ages. Remarks on this clonotype: The antigen remains unidentified.

The authors ran a second PCR of about 7 to 11 cycles using a sample-barcoded 5' primer and a J-beta primer mix. The authors tagged each cDNA molecule using a template-switch adaptor with 12 random nucleotides. TCRdb recomputed calls from the 5' RACE reads with MiXCR, one row per CDR3 protein. The sample contains 1.4 million or so distinct CDR3 sequences, approximately 39% of which appear only once. Study-wide results and limits: Correlation between TCR beta diversity and naive T cell percentage was strong.

The trim removed 6 bases at V and 7 bases at J, leaving 10 bases unmatched. This CDR3 is 15 amino acids long. This rearrangement joins TRBV12-3 or TRBV12-4 to TRBJ2-3, with TRBD2 identical over 10 bases. The sample consisted of blood. This TCR derives from a young woman in good health. The CDR3 spells CASSPPAGGGYTQYF. The CDR3 DNA follows: TGTGCCAGCAGCCCCCCAGCGGGAGGGGGATATACGCAGTATTTT.